These 5 T cell receptor beta chains were all obtained from the same sample, sequenced in a study of T cell changes during pregnancy in multiple sclerosis. The table came from immunoSEQ multiplex PCR; TCRdb's copy has only in-frame clones and leaves some out. The table has about 44,000 clones, 95% to 97% seen once; the top ten hold 0.85% to 1%. The source material was peripheral blood, sampled in the second trimester of pregnancy. These TCRs come from a female donor with multiple sclerosis, enrolled in a pregnancy study.

This sequence joins TRBV2 and TRBJ2-1; no clear D gene. V was clipped by 8 bases and J by 0 bases, with 11 bases between them. Germline V gene lookup returns CDR1 SNHLY and CDR2 FYNNEI. This CDR3 is 14 amino acids long. The CDR3 protein is CASLERSSYNEQFF. The CDR3 DNA reads TGTGCCAGCTTGGAGCGCAGCTCCTACAATGAGCAGTTCTTC. Full variable domain (outside the CDR3, taken from reference TRBV2 and TRBJ2-1): EPEVTQTPSHQVTQMGQEVILRCVPISNHLYFYWYRQILGQKVEFLVSFYNNEISEKSEIFDDQFSVERPDGSNFTLKIRSTKLEDSAMYFCASLERSSYNEQFFGPGTRLTVL.

The rearrangement joins TRBV29-1 to TRBJ2-3, with D possibly TRBD1 on 5 matching bases. CDR3 length: 13 residues. The germline V gene has CDR1 SQVTM and CDR2 ANQGSEA. V was cut by 3 bases and J by 7 bases, with 14 bases left in between. The CDR3, as DNA: TGCAGCGTTGATGGTGGCAGGGAAAATACGCAGTATTTT. Protein sequence: CSVDGGRENTQYF.

This clone appeared a single time. This chain connects TRBV5-4 to TRBJ2-6; tentatively, D is TRBD2 (6 bases). The CDR3 runs to 16 residues. Germline-derived CDR1 and CDR2 are SGHNT and YYREEE (reference sequence). V was trimmed by 4 bases and J by 1 base, leaving 12 bases between them. The CDR3 nucleotides read TGTGCCAGCAGCCCAACGGGGGTGTCTGGGGCCAACGTCCTGACTTTC. Protein product: CASSPTGVSGANVLTF. Based on the CDR3 plus reference TRBV5-4 and TRBJ2-6, the full variable domain is ETGVTQSPTHLIKTRGQQVTLRCSSQSGHNTVSWYQQALGQGPQFIFQYYREEENGRGNFPPRFSGLQFPNYSSELNVNALELDDSALYLCASSPTGVSGANVLTFGAGSRLTVL.

The rearrangement uses TRBV10-3 and TRBJ2-7; 10 nucleotides align to TRBD1. Germline V CDR1 and CDR2: ENHRY, SYGVKD. There are 13 residues in the CDR3. The trim removed 5 bases at V and 4 bases at J, leaving 2 bases unmatched. CDR3 DNA: TGTGCCATCAGTTCGGGACAGGGGTACGAGCAGTACTTC. Protein product: CAISSGQGYEQYF.

This sequence joins TRBV2 and TRBJ1-5, with 7 bases lining up with TRBD1. CDR1 is SNHLY, CDR2 FYNNEI, per germline. The CDR3 totals 15 residues. With 2 bases clipped from V and 1 base from J, the junction kept 2 bases outside the gene matches. The CDR3 here is CASSERGLSNQPQHF. CDR3 coding DNA: TGTGCCAGCAGTGAAAGGGGGCTCAGCAATCAGCCCCAGCATTTT.